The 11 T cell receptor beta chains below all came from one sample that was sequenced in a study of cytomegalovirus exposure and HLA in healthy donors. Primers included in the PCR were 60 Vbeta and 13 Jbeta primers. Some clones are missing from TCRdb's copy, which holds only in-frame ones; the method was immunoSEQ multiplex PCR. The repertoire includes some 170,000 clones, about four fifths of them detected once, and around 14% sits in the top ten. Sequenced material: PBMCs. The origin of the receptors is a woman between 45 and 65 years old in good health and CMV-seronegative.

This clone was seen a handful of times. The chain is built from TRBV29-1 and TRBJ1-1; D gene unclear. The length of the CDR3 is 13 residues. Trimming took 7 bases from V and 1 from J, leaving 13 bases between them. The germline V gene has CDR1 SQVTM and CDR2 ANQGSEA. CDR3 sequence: CSALGTENTEAFF. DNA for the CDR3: TGCAGCGCCCTCGGAACAGAGAACACTGAAGCTTTCTTT.

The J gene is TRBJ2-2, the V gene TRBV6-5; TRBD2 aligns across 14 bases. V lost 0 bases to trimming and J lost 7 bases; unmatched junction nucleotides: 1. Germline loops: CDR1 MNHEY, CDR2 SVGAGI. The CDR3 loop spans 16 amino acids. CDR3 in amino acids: CASSYSTSGGGGELFF. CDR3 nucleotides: TGTGCCAGCAGTTACTCGACTAGCGGGGGGGGCGGGGAGCTGTTTTTT.

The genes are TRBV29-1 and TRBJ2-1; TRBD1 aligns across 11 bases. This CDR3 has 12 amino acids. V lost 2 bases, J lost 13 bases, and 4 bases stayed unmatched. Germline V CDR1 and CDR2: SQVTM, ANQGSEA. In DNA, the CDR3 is TGCAGCGTTGAAAGGACAGGGGGCTTACAGTTCTTC. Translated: CSVERTGGLQFF.

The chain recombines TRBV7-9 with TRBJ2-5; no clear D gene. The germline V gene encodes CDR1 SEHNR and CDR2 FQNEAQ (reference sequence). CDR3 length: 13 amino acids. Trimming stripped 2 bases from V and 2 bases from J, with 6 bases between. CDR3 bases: TGTGCCAGCAGCTTACACAGTCAAGAGACCCAGTACTTC. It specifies CASSLHSQETQYF.

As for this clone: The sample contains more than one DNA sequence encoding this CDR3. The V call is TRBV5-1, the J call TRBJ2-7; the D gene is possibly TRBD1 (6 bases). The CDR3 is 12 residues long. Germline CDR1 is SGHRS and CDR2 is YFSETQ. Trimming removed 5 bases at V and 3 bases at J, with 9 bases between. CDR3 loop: CASRPDSYEQYF. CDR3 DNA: TGCGCCAGCAGACCGGACAGCTACGAGCAGTACTTC.

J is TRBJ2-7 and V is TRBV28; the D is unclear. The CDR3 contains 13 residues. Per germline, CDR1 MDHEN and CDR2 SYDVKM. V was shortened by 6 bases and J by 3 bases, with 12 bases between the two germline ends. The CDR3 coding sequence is TGTGCCAGCAGAGACGACATCGACTACGAGCAGTACTTC. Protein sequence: CASRDDIDYEQYF.

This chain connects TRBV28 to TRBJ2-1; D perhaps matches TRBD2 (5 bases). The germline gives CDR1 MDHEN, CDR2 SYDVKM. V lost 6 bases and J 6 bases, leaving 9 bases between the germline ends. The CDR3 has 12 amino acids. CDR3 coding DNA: TGTGCCAGCAGAGCAGGAGGCAATGAGCAGTTCTTC. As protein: CASRAGGNEQFF. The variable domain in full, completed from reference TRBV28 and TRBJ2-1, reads DVKVTQSSRYLVKRTGEKVFLECVQDMDHENMFWYRQDPGLGLRLIYFSYDVKMKEKGDIPEGYSVSREKKERFSLILESASTNQTSMYLCASRAGGNEQFFGPGTRLTVL.

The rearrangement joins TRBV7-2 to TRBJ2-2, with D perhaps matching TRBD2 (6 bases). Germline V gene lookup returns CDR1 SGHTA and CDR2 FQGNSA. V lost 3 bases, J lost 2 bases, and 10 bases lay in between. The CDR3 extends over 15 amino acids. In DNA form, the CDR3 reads TGTGCCAGCAGCTTTAGCGGAGTAAACACCGGGGAGCTGTTTTTT. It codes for CASSFSGVNTGELFF.

CDR3 sequence (DNA): TGTGCCAGCAGTGCATGGGGTGTGGGGGGGTTCTATGGCTACACCTTC. Translation gives CASSAWGVGGFYGYTF. V is TRBV2 and J is TRBJ1-2, with a possible D match to TRBD1 (5 bases). The length of the CDR3 is 16 residues. Trimming cost V 4 bases and J 4 bases, with 19 bases left between them. The germline V gene has CDR1 SNHLY and CDR2 FYNNEI.

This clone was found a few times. CDR3 DNA sequence: TGTGCCAGCAGTGGCGAGGGTGCCTATGGCTACACCTTC. Its protein is CASSGEGAYGYTF. V is TRBV6-1 and J is TRBJ1-2; D unresolved. CDR1 MNHNS and CDR2 SASEGT come from the germline V gene. V dropped 4 bases and J dropped 4 bases, with 10 bases sitting between them. CDR3 length: 13 residues.

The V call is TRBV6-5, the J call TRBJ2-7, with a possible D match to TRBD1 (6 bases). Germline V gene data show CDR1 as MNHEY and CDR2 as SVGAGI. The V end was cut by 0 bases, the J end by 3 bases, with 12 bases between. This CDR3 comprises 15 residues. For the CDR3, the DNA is TGTGCCAGCAGTTACTCGTCGGGACAAAACTACGAGCAGTACTTC. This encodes CASSYSSGQNYEQYF.